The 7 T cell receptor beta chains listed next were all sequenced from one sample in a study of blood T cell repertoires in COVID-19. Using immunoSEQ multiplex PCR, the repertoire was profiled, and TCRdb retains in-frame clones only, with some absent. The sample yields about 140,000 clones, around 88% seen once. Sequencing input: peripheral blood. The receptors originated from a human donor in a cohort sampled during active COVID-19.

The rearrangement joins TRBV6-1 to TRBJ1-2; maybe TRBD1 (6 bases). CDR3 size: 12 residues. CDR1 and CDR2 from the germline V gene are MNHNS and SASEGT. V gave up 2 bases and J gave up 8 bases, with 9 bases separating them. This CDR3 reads CASSENRVGYTF. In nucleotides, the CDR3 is TGTGCCAGCAGTGAAAACAGGGTAGGCTACACCTTC.

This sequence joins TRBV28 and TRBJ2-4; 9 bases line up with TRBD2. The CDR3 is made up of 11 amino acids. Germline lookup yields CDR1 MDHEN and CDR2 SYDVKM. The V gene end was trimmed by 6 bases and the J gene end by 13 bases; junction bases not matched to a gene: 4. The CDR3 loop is CASRLAGAQYF. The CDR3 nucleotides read TGTGCCAGCAGATTAGCGGGGGCCCAGTACTTC.

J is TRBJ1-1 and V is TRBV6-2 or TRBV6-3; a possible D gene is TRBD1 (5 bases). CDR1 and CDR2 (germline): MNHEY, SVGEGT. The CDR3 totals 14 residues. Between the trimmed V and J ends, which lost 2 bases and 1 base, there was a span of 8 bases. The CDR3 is CASSYITGNTEAFF. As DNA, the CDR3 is TGTGCCAGCAGTTACATAACAGGGAACACTGAAGCTTTCTTT.

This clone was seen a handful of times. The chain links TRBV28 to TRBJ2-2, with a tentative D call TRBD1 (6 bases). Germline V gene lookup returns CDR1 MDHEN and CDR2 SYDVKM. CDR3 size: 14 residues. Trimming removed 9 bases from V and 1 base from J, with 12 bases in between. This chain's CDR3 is CASTTGQNTGELFF. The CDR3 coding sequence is TGTGCCAGTACTACGGGACAGAACACCGGGGAGCTGTTTTTT. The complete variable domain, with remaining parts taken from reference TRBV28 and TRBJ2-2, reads DVKVTQSSRYLVKRTGEKVFLECVQDMDHENMFWYRQDPGLGLRLIYFSYDVKMKEKGDIPEGYSVSREKKERFSLILESASTNQTSMYLCASTTGQNTGELFFGEGSRLTVL.

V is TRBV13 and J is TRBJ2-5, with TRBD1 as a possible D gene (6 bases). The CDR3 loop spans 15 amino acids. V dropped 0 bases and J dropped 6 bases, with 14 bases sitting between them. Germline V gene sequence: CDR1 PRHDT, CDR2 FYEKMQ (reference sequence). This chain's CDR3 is CASSLGQGIRKTQYF. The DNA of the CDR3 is TGTGCCAGCAGCTTAGGCCAGGGGATCAGGAAGACCCAGTACTTC.

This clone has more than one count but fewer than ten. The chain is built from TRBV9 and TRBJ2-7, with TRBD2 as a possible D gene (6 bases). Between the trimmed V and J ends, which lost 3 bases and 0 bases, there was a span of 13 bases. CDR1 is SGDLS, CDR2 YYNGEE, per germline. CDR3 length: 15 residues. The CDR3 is CASSASADPSYEQYF. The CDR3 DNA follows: TGTGCCAGCAGCGCTAGCGCCGACCCCTCCTACGAGCAGTACTTC.

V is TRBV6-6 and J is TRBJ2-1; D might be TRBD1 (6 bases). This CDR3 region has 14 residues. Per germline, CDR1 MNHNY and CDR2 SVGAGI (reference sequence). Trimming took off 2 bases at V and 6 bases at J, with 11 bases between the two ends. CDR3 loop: CASSYQGTPNEQFF. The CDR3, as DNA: TGTGCCAGCAGTTACCAGGGGACCCCCAATGAGCAGTTCTTC.